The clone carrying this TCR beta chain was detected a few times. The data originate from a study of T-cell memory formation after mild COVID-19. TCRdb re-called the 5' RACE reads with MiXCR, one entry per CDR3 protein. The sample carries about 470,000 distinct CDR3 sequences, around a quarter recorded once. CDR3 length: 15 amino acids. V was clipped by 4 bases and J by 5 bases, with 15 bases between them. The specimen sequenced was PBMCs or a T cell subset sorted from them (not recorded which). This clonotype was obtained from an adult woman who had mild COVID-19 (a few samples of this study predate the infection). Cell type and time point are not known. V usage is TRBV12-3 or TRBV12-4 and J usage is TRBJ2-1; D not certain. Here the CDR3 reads CASSSRKGSHNEQFF. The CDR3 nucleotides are TGTGCCAGCAGTTCCCGGAAGGGTTCCCACAATGAGCAGTTCTTC.